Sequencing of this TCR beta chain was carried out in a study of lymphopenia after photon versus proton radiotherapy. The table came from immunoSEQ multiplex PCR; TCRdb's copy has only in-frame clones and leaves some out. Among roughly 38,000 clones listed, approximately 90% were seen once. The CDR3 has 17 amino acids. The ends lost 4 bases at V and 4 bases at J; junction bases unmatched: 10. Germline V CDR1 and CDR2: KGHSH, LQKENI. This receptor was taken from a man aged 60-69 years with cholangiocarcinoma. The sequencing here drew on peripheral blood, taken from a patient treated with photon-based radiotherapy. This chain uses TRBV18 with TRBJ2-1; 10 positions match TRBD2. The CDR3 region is CASSHDREREGYNEQFF. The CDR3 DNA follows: TGTGCCAGCTCACATGACCGGGAGCGGGAGGGTTACAATGAGCAGTTCTTC. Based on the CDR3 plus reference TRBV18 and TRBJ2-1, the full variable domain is NAGVMQNPRHLVRRRGQEARLRCSPMKGHSHVYWYRQLPEEGLKFMVYLQKENIIDESGMPKERFSAEFPKEGPSILRIQQVVRGDSAAYFCASSHDREREGYNEQFFGPGTRLTVL.